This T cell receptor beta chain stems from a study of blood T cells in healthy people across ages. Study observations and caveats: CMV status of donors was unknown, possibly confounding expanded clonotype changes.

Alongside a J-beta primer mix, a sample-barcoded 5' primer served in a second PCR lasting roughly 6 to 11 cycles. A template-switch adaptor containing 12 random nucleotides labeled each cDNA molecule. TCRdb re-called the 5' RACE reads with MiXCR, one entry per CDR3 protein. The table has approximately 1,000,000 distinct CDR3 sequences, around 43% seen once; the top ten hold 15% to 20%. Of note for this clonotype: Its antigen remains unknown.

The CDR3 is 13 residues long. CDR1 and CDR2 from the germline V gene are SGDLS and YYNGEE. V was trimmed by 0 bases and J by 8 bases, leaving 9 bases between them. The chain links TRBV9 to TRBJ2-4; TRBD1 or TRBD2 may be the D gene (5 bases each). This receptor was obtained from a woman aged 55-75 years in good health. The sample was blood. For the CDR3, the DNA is TGTGCCAGCAGCGTAGGAGGGGCTGACATTCAGTACTTC. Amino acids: CASSVGGADIQYF.